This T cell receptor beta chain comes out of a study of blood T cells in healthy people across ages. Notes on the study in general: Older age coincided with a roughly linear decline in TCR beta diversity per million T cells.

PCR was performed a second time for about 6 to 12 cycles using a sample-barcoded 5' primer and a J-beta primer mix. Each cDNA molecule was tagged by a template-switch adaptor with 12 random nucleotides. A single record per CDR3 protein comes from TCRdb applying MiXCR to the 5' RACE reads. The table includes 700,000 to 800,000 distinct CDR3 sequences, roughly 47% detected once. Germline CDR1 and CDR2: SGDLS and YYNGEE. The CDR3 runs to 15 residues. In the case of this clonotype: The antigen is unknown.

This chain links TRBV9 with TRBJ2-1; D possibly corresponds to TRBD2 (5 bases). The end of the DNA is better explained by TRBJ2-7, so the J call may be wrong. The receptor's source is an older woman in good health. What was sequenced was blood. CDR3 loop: CASSVTAASYNEQYF. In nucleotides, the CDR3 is TGTGCCAGCAGCGTAACAGCGGCCTCCTACAATGAGCAGTACTTC.